A single sample gave rise to the 30 T cell receptor beta chains below, sequenced in a study of human T cells and chemical hapten exposure. TCRdb recomputed calls from the RACE reads with MiXCR, one row per CDR3 protein. Of 120,000 to 150,000 distinct CDR3 sequences in the sample, 12% were seen once. Time point specified: patch test 2, 6 weeks after DPC sensitization. The treatment here: therapeutic diphenylcyclopropenone sensitization with weekly scalp DPC. The sample here was whole blood, taken in connection with sensitization to the hapten diphenylcyclopropenone (DPC). The receptors originated from a woman between 50 and 59 years old with alopecia areata. Some clones in this sample may be carry-over from other donors' samples.

This chain joins TRBV20-1 and TRBJ1-3; D gene uncertain. V was cut by 0 bases and J by 4 bases, with 13 bases left in between. This CDR3 has 15 residues. The V gene's germline CDR1 is DFQATT and CDR2 SNEGSKA (reference sequence). CDR3 bases: TGCAGTGCTAGAGATCCAAGGGTTGGCGGAAACACCATATATTTT. Amino acids: CSARDPRVGGNTIYF.

This clonotype came up a few times. DNA for the CDR3: TGTGCCAGCAGCCACGGGGGGAGCGGGAGGATGTGGCAGTACTTC. Amino acids: CASSHGGSGRMWQYF. This chain connects TRBV11-2 to TRBJ2-7; TRBD2 matches at 9 bases. CDR1 is SGHAT and CDR2 is FQNNGV in the germline V gene. V gave up 5 bases and J gave up 9 bases; unmatched junction bases: 14. The CDR3 length is 15 residues. The whole variable domain, remainder taken from reference TRBV11-2 and TRBJ2-7, is EAGVAQSPRYKIIEKRQSVAFWCNPISGHATLYWYQQILGQGPKLLIQFQNNGVVDDSQLPKDRFSAERLKGVDSTLKIQPAKLEDSAVYLCASSHGGSGRMWQYFGPGTRLTVT.

This clonotype was observed at least ten times. V and J are TRBV9 and TRBJ2-7, with 10 bases aligning to TRBD2. The J segment lost 2 bases and the V segment lost 4 bases, leaving 6 bases of the junction unmatched. Germline V gives CDR1 SGDLS, CDR2 YYNGEE. CDR3 size: 15 residues. The CDR3 nucleotides are TGTGCCAGCAGCTCGTTAGCGGGAGGCACCTACGAGCAGTACTTC. Protein: CASSSLAGGTYEQYF.

This clonotype was detected only a few times. This chain links TRBV7-3 with TRBJ2-2; perhaps D is TRBD1 or TRBD2 (6 bases each). V shed 2 bases and J shed 2 bases, with 12 bases lying between them. Germline loops: CDR1 SGHTA, CDR2 FQGTGA. CDR3 size: 16 residues. This CDR3 reads CASSLLPGANTGELFF. The CDR3 coding sequence is TGTGCCAGCAGCTTACTGCCGGGGGCTAACACCGGGGAGCTGTTTTTT. The full variable domain, with the rest looked up from reference TRBV7-3 and TRBJ2-2, is GAGVSQTPSNKVTEKGKYVELRCDPISGHTALYWYRQSLGQGPEFLIYFQGTGAADDSGLPNDRFFAVRPEGSVSTLKIQRTERGDSAVYLCASSLLPGANTGELFFGEGSRLTVL.

This clonotype was detected a few times. Likely a read error: the CDR3 ends without its conserved phenylalanine or tryptophan. The chain recombines TRBV6-5 with TRBJ2-6; TRBD2 matches 8 bases. Germline V gene data show CDR1 as MNHEY and CDR2 as SVGAGI. This CDR3 is built from 16 residues. The J segment lost 1 base and the V segment lost 6 bases, leaving 5 bases of the junction unmatched. CDR3 sequence (DNA): TGTGCCAGCAGGCGGGGGGCGGTATCTGGGGCCAACGTCCTGACTCTC. Translating gives CASRRGAVSGANVLTL.

The chain links TRBV19 to TRBJ2-2, with 8 bases that match TRBD1. The CDR3 is 15 residues long. Germline assignment: CDR1 LNHDA and CDR2 SQIVND (reference sequence). J gave up 6 bases and V 3 bases, and 6 bases lay outside the gene matches. The CDR3, as DNA: TGTGCCAGTAGTATTGGCGCAGGGGGCTCCGGGGAGCTGTTTTTT. Protein product: CASSIGAGGSGELFF.

This clonotype was detected many times. The chain links TRBV10-1 to TRBJ1-1, with 9 bases that match TRBD1. This CDR3 contains 14 residues. Germline V gene data show CDR1 as WNHNN and CDR2 as SYGVQD (reference sequence). J gave up 8 bases and V 2 bases, and 6 bases lay outside the gene matches. For the CDR3, the DNA is TGCGCCAGCAGTGAGGCTGCGGGACAGGGAGAAGCTTTCTTT. Translated: CASSEAAGQGEAFF.

The chain joins TRBV12-3 or TRBV12-4 to TRBJ1-1; perhaps TRBD1 as D (5 bases). CDR3 length: 14 residues. Trimming left V 7 bases short and J 3 bases short, with 15 bases between. The CDR3: CASNSPGVHTEAFF. Here the CDR3 DNA reads TGTGCCAGCAACTCCCCGGGGGTCCACACTGAAGCTTTCTTT.

The chain joins TRBV11-1 to TRBJ2-1; TRBD2 matches at 15 bases. This CDR3 comprises 17 residues. Germline loops: CDR1 SGHAT, CDR2 FQDESV (reference sequence). The ends lost 5 bases at V and 7 bases at J; junction bases unmatched: 9. The CDR3 nucleotides read TGTGCCAGCAGCCTAACTGCCGGGACTAGCGGGAGGAATGAGCAGTTCTTC. This codes for CASSLTAGTSGRNEQFF.

This sequence joins TRBV28 and TRBJ2-7; TRBD1 is a possible D gene (6 bases). The CDR3 has 14 amino acids. Trimming took off 6 bases at V and 2 bases at J, with 14 bases between the two ends. Germline lookup yields CDR1 MDHEN and CDR2 SYDVKM. CDR3 loop: CASRDSRKAYEQYF. The CDR3 DNA reads as TGTGCCAGCAGGGACAGCCGAAAGGCCTACGAGCAGTACTTC.

This clonotype has just a few counts. The chain recombines TRBV5-5 with TRBJ1-6, with D hard to call. Per the germline V gene, CDR1 is SGHKS and CDR2 is YYEKEE (reference sequence). V lost 0 bases to trimming and J lost 5 bases, with 6 bases between them. The CDR3 spans 14 residues. DNA for the CDR3: TGTGCCAGCAGCTTGGGTTTGGATAATTCACCCCTCCACTTT. Its translation: CASSLGLDNSPLHF.

The V gene is TRBV3-1, the J gene TRBJ1-2; 8 nucleotides match TRBD1. V shed 0 bases and J 8 bases; nucleotides not matched to a gene: 5. The CDR3 runs 14 residues. Germline CDR1 LGHDT, CDR2 YNNKEL (reference sequence). CDR3: CASSQDNRGYGYTF. CDR3 in DNA: TGTGCCAGCAGCCAAGATAACAGGGGGTACGGCTACACCTTC.

This clonotype was recorded a few times. The chain links TRBV20-1 to TRBJ2-7; D call uncertain. V was pared by 0 bases and J by 7 bases, with 19 bases between. The CDR3 runs to 15 residues. Germline V gene sequence: CDR1 DFQATT, CDR2 SNEGSKA (reference sequence). In nucleotides, the CDR3 is TGCAGTGCTAGAGATACGGTCAAGCCTACGAGAGAGCAGTACTTC. This translates into CSARDTVKPTREQYF.

This clonotype was seen only a few times. This chain connects TRBV7-9 to TRBJ2-3; unclear D gene. Germline V gene sequence: CDR1 SEHNR, CDR2 FQNEAQ (reference sequence). The length of the CDR3 is 15 residues. V was cut by 4 bases and J by 4 bases, with 15 bases left in between. CDR3 in DNA: TGTGCCAGCAGCTCCGGGCCCGTGGGTTCAGATACGCAGTATTTT. Amino acids: CASSSGPVGSDTQYF.

This clonotype was seen once. This chain joins TRBV18 and TRBJ2-5, with D uncertain. The ends were cut back, 0 bases at V and 3 bases at J, with 2 bases in the middle. Germline V gene lookup returns CDR1 KGHSH and CDR2 LQKENI. The CDR3 is made up of 12 amino acids. As DNA, the CDR3 is TGTGCCAGCTCACCACCAGAAGAGACCCAGTACTTC. Translated, it gives CASSPPEETQYF.

The genes are TRBV29-1 and TRBJ2-7; possibly TRBD1 or TRBD2 for D (5 bases each). Germline-derived CDR1 and CDR2 are SQVTM and ANQGSEA. The V gene lost 0 bases and the J gene lost 6 bases, with 12 bases spanning the gap. The CDR3 runs to 13 residues. CDR3 in amino acids: CSVEDRFGGEQYF. The DNA for the CDR3 is TGCAGCGTTGAAGATCGGTTTGGGGGCGAGCAGTACTTC.

This clonotype has at least ten counts. This chain uses TRBV29-1 with TRBJ2-7; 11 bases are a match to TRBD2. V shed 4 bases, J shed 8 bases, and the junction held 4 bases outside the gene matches. The germline V gene encodes CDR1 SQVTM and CDR2 ANQGSEA. There are 12 residues in the CDR3. CDR3 nucleotides: TGCAGCGTTGCTAGCGGGAGGTCGCAGCAGTACTTC. It codes for CSVASGRSQQYF.

In its sample, this clonotype was seen a few times. The V and J genes are TRBV24-1 and TRBJ1-1; D uncertain. Trimming took off 9 bases at V and 2 bases at J, with 12 bases between the two ends. In germline, CDR1 is KGHDR, CDR2 SFDVKD. This CDR3 region has 13 residues. The CDR3 nucleotides read TGTGCCACCCGGGCCCTGATAAACACTGAAGCTTTCTTT. It translates to CATRALINTEAFF.

In the case of this clonotype: This may be a read error: a much more frequent sequence differs by one nucleotide. The missing conserved phenylalanine or tryptophan at the end of this CDR3 makes a read error likely. The V and J genes are TRBV5-4 and TRBJ1-2, with D possibly matching TRBD1 (5 bases). V was clipped by 4 bases and J by 4 bases, with 20 bases between them. The CDR3 totals 16 residues. Germline V gene lookup returns CDR1 SGHNT and CDR2 YYREEE (reference sequence). The CDR3 region has the DNA TGTGCCAGCAGCCCTGGTCGACAGACCCTTAGCTATGGCTACACCTCC. Protein sequence: CASSPGRQTLSYGYTS.

This clonotype has just a few counts. The chain couples TRBV5-4 to TRBJ2-7, with TRBD1 identical over 9 bases. V was clipped by 3 bases and J by 0 bases; unmatched bases: 4. From germline, CDR1 is SGHNT and CDR2 YYREEE (reference sequence). The CDR3 has 15 amino acids. CDR3 residues: CASSSRDRVSYEQYF. DNA for the CDR3: TGTGCCAGCAGCTCGCGGGACAGGGTCTCCTACGAGCAGTACTTC.

This clonotype was picked up a small number of times. This chain links TRBV5-1 with TRBJ2-1; D may be TRBD2 (5 bases). The CDR3 runs to 14 residues. The germline CDR1 and CDR2 sequences are SGHRS and YFSETQ. V lost 4 bases and J 9 bases, leaving 17 bases between the germline ends. The CDR3: CASSPRDPGGEQFF. The CDR3 DNA reads TGCGCCAGCAGCCCCCGGGATCCCGGAGGTGAGCAGTTCTTC.

J is TRBJ2-7 and V is TRBV28; TRBD2 aligns across 7 bases. J was trimmed by 0 bases and V by 9 bases; bases with no gene match: 11. There are 15 residues in the CDR3. Looked up from germline, CDR1 is MDHEN and CDR2 is SYDVKM. CDR3 DNA sequence: TGTGCCAGTACCGGAGTTAGCGGGCTCTCCTACGAGCAGTACTTC. This sequence encodes CASTGVSGLSYEQYF.

Only a few counts were recorded for this clonotype. J is TRBJ1-4 and V is TRBV30; no clear D gene. Germline lookup yields CDR1 GTSNPN and CDR2 SVGIG (reference sequence). V lost 1 base and J 10 bases, leaving 13 bases between the germline ends. The CDR3 is 13 amino acids. CDR3 DNA sequence: TGTGCCTGGAGTGGGACCGGGTTGGGAAAACTGTTTTTT. Its protein product is CAWSGTGLGKLFF.

This clonotype was counted ten times or more. The chain links TRBV10-2 to TRBJ2-3; D remains unclear. This CDR3 has 11 amino acids. The germline CDR1 and CDR2 sequences are WSHSY and SAAADI. Trimming shortened V by 3 bases and J by 2 bases, and 0 bases separated the two germline ends. The CDR3 nucleotides read TGCGCCAGCAGTGACACAGATACGCAGTATTTT. This translates into CASSDTDTQYF.

This clonotype showed up just a few times. The chain uses TRBV29-1 and TRBJ2-1; TRBD2 matches 12 bases. The ends lost 3 bases at V and 9 bases at J; junction bases unmatched: 9. The germline gives CDR1 SQVTM, CDR2 ANQGSEA. CDR3 length: 15 residues. CDR3 in amino acids: CSVESSGRARPEQFF. The DNA for the CDR3 is TGCAGCGTTGAGTCTAGCGGGAGGGCCCGGCCTGAGCAGTTCTTC.

This clonotype has more than one count but fewer than ten. The gene calls are TRBV5-1 and TRBJ1-4; D remains ambiguous. V gave up 5 bases and J gave up 4 bases, with 18 bases separating them. Germline CDR1 SGHRS, CDR2 YFSETQ. The CDR3 extends over 16 amino acids. DNA of the CDR3: TGCGCCAGCAGTCTGACGGCGGGTCCTCGTAATGAAAAACTGTTTTTT. Translating gives CASSLTAGPRNEKLFF.

This clonotype was seen at least ten times. The chain links TRBV9 to TRBJ2-1; no definite D call. Germline values: CDR1 SGDLS, CDR2 YYNGEE. The CDR3 contains 14 residues. Trimming took 7 bases from V and 5 from J, leaving 16 bases between them. The CDR3 DNA sequence: TGTGCCAGCTTTTGGGGTCTCCCCCACAATGAGCAGTTCTTC. As protein: CASFWGLPHNEQFF.

The V gene is TRBV29-1, the J gene TRBJ2-4, with 8 nucleotides matching TRBD2. CDR3 length equals 13 residues. J gave up 3 bases and V 4 bases, and 2 bases lay outside the gene matches. In germline, CDR1 is SQVTM, CDR2 ANQGSEA. In DNA form, the CDR3 reads TGCAGCGTTGGAAGCGGGGGCAAAAACATTCAGTACTTC. It encodes CSVGSGGKNIQYF.

The chain links TRBV20-1 to TRBJ2-5; 8 nucleotides agree with TRBD2. There are 14 residues in the CDR3. Germline CDR1 and CDR2: DFQATT and SNEGSKA (reference sequence). V lost 6 bases to trimming and J lost 1 base; unmatched junction nucleotides: 7. CDR3 loop: CSAPSSGFQETQYF. The CDR3 nucleotides read TGCAGTGCCCCGTCTAGCGGGTTCCAAGAGACCCAGTACTTC.

There are a few counts of this clonotype. The rearrangement links TRBV14 to TRBJ1-1; 9 nucleotides line up with TRBD1. With 2 bases clipped from V and 6 bases from J, the junction kept 4 bases outside the gene matches. The CDR3 is 14 residues long. The germline V gene encodes CDR1 SGHDN and CDR2 FVKESK. In DNA form, the CDR3 reads TGTGCCAGCAGCCAATACAGGGGGCTCTCTGAAGCTTTCTTT. The encoded protein is CASSQYRGLSEAFF. Variable domain in full (rest from reference TRBV14 and TRBJ1-1): EAGVTQFPSHSVIEKGQTVTLRCDPISGHDNLYWYRRVMGKEIKFLLHFVKESKQDESGMPNNRFLAERTGGTYSTLKVQPAELEDSGVYFCASSQYRGLSEAFFGQGTRLTVV.